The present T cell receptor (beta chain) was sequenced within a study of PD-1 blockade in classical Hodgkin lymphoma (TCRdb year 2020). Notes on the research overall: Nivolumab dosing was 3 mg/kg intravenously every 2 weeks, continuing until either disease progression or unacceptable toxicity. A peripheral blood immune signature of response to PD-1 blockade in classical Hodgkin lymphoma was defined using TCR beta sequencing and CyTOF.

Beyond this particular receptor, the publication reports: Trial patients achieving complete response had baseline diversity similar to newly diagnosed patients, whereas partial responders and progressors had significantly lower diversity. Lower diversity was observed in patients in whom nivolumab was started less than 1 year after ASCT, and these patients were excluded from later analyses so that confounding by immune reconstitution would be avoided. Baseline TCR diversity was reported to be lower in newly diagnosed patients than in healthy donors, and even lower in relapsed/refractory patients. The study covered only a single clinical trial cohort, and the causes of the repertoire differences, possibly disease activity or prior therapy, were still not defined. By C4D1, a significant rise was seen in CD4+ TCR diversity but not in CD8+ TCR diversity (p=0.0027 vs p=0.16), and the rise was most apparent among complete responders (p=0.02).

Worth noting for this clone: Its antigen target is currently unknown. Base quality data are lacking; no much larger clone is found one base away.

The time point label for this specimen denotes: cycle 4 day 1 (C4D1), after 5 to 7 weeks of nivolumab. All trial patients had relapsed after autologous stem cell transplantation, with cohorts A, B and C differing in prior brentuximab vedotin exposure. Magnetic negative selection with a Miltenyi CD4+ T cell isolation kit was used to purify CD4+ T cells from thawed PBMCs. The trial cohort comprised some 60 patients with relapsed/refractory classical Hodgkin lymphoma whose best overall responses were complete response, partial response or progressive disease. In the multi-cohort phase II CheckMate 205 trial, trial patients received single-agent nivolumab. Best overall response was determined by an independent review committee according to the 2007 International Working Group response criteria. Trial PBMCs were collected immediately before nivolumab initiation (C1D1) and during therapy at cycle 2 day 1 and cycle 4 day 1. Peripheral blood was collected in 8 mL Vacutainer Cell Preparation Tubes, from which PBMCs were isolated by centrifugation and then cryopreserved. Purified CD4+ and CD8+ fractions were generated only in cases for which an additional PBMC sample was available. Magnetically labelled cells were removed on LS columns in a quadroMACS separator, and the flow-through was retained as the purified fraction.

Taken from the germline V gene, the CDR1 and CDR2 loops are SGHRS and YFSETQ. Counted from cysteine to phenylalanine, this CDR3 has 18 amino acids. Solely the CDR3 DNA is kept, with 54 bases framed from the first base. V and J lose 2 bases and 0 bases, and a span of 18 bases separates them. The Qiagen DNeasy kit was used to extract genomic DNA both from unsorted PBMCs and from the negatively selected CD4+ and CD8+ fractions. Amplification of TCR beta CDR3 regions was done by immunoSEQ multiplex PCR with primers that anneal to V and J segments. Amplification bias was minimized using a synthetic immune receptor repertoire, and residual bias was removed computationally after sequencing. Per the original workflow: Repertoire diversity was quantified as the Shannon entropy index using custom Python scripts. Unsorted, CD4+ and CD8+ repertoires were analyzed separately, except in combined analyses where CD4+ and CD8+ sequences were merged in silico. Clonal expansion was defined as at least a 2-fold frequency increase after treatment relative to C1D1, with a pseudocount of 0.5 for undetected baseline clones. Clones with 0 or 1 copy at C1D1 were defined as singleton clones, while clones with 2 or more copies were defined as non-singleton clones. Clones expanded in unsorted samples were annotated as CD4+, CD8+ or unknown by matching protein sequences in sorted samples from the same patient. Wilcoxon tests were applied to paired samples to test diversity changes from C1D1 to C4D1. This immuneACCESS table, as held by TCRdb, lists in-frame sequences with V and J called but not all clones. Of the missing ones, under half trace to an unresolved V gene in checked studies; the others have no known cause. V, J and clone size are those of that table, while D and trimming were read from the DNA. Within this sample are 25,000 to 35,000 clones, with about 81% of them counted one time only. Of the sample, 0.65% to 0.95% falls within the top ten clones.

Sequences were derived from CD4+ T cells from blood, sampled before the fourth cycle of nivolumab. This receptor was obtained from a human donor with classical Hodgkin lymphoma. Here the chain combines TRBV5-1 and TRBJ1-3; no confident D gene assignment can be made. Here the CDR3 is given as CASSLHPSQAASGNTIYF. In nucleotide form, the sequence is TGCGCCAGCAGCTTACACCCCTCCCAGGCGGCCTCTGGAAACACCATATATTTT.